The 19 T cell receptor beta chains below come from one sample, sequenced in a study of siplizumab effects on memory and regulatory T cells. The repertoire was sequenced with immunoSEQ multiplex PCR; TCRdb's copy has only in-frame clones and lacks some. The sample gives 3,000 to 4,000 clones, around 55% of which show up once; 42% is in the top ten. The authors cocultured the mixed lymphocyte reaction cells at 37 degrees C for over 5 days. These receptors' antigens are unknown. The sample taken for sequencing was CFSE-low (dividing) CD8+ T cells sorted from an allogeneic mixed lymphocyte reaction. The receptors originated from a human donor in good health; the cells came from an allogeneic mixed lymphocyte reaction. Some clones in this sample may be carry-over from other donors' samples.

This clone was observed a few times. The CDR3 loop reads CASSQDELRGEQYF. DNA for the CDR3: TGCGCCAGCAGCCAAGATGAACTCCGCGGTGAGCAGTACTTC. V usage is TRBV4-1 and J usage is TRBJ2-7; unclear D gene. This CDR3 has 14 amino acids. Germline CDR1 is MGHRA and CDR2 is YSYEKL. V was trimmed by 0 bases and J by 7 bases, leaving 13 bases between them.

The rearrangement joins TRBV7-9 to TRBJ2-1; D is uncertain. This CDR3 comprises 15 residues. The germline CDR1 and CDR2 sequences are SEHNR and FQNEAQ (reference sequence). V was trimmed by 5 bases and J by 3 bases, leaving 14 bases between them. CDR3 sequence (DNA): TGTGCCAGCAGCCCCTTTAGTTATGGCTACAATGAGCAGTTCTTC. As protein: CASSPFSYGYNEQFF.

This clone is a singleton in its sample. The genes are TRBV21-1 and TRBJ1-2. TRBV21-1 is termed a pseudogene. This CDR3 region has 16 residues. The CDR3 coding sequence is TGTGCCAGCAGCCCGAGCGGGACAGCGGGATCCTATGGCTACACCTTC. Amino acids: CASSPSGTAGSYGYTF.

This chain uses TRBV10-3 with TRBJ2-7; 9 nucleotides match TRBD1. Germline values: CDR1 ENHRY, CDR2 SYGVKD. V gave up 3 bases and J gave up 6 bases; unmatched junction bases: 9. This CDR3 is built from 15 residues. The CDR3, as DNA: TGTGCCATCAGTGACCCGCCCGGGACAGGGCCCGAGCAGTACTTC. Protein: CAISDPPGTGPEQYF.

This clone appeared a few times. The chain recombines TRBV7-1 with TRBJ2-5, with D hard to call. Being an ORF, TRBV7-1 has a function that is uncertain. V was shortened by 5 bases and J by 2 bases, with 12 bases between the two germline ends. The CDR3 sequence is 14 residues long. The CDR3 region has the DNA TGTGCCAGCAGCGGTCCTCCCATACAAGAGACCCAGTACTTC. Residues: CASSGPPIQETQYF.

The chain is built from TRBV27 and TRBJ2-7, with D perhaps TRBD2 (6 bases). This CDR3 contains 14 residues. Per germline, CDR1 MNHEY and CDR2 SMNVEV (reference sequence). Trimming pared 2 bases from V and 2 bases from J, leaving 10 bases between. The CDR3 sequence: CASSLNSGTYEQYF. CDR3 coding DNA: TGTGCCAGCAGTTTAAATAGCGGTACCTACGAGCAGTACTTC.

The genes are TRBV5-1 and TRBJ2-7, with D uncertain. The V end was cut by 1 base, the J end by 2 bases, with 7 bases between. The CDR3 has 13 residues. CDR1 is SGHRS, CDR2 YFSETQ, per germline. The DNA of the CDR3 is TGCGCCAGCAGCTTGTTCGGGCCCTACGAGCAGTACTTC. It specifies CASSLFGPYEQYF. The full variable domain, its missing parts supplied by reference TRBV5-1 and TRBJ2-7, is KAGVTQTPRYLIKTRGQQVTLSCSPISGHRSVSWYQQTPGQGLQFLFEYFSETQRNKGNFPGRFSGRQFSNSRSEMNVSTLELGDSALYLCASSLFGPYEQYFGPGTRLTVT.

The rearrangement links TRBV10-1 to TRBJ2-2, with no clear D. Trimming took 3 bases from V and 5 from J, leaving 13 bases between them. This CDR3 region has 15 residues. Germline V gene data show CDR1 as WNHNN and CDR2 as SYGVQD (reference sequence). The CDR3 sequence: CASSEASWSTGELFF. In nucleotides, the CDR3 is TGCGCCAGCAGTGAAGCAAGTTGGAGTACCGGGGAGCTGTTTTTT.

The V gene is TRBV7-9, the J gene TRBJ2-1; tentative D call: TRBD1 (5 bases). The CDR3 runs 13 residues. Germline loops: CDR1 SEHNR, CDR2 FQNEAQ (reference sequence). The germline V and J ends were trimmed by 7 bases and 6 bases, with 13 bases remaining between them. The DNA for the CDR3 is TGTGCCAGCACCGCATGGGGCTCCAATGAGCAGTTCTTC. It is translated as CASTAWGSNEQFF.

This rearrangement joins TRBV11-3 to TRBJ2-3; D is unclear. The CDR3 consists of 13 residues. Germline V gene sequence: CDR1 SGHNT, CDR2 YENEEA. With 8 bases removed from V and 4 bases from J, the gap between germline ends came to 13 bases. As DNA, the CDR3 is TGTGCCAGCGGCCTCTACAGCGCAGATACGCAGTATTTT. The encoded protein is CASGLYSADTQYF. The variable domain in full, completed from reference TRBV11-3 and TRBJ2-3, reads EAGVVQSPRYKIIEKKQPVAFWCNPISGHNTLYWYLQNLGQGPELLIRYENEEAVDDSQLPKDRFSAERLKGVDSTLKIQPAELGDSAVYLCASGLYSADTQYFGPGTRLTVL.

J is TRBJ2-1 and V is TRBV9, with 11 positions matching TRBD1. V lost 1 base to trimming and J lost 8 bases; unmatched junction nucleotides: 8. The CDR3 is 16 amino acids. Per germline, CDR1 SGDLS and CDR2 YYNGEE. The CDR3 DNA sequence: TGTGCCAGCAGCGTACTCTCGGGACAGGGGGTATATGAGCAGTTCTTC. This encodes CASSVLSGQGVYEQFF.

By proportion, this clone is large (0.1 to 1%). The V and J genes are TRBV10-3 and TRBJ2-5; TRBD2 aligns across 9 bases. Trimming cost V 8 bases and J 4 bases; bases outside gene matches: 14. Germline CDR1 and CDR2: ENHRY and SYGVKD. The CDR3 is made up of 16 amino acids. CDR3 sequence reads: CAIVPGLALWVETQYF. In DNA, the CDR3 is TGTGCCATCGTTCCGGGACTAGCCCTCTGGGTAGAGACCCAGTACTTC.

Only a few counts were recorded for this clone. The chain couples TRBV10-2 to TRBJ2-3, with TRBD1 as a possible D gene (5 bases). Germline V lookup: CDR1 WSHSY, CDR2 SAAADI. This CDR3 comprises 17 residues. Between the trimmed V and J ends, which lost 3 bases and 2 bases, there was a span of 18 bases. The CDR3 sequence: CASSDFVGQGITDTQYF. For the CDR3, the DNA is TGCGCCAGCAGTGATTTTGTAGGGCAGGGCATCACAGATACGCAGTATTTT.

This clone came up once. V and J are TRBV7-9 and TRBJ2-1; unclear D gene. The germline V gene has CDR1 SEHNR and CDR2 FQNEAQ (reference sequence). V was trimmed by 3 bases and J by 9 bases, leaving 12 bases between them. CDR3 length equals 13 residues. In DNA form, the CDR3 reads TGTGCCAGCAGCTTCGTAGCCGCTTTTGAGCAGTTCTTC. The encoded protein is CASSFVAAFEQFF.

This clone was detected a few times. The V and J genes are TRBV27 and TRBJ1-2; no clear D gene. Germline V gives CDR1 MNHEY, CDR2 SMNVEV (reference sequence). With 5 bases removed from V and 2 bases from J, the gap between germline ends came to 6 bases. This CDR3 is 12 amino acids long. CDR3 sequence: CASSPGNYGYTF. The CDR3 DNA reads TGTGCCAGCAGTCCCGGGAACTATGGCTACACCTTC.

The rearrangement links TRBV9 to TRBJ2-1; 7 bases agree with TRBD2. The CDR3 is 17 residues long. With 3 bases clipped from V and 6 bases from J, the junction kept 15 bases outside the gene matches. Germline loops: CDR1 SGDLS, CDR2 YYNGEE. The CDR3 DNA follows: TGTGCCAGCAGCGAGAGGCCCCTGGCGGGAGAAGGCAATGAGCAGTTCTTC. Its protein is CASSERPLAGEGNEQFF. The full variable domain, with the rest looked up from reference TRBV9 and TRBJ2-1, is DSGVTQTPKHLITATGQRVTLRCSPRSGDLSVYWYQQSLDQGLQFLIQYYNGEERAKGNILERFSAQQFPDLHSELNLSSLELGDSALYFCASSERPLAGEGNEQFFGPGTRLTVL.

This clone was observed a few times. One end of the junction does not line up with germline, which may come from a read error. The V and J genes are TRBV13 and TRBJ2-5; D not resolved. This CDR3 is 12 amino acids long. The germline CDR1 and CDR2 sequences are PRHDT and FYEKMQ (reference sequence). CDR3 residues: CASSLGWETQYF. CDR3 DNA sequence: TGTGCCAGCAGCCTAGGGTGGGAGACCCAGTACTTC.

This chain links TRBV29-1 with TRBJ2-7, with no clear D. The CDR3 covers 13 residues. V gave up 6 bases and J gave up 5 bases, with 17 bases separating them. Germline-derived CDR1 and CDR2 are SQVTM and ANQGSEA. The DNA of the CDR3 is TGCAGCGTCGCTACTCCAAGTGCGGACGAGCAGTACTTC. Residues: CSVATPSADEQYF.

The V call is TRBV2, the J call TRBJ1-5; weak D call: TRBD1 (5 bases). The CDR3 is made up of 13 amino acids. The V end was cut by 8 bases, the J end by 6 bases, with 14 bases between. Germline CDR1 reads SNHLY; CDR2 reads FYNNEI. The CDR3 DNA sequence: TGTGCCAGCGGGGGGTTCGGGCCTCAGCCCCAGCATTTT. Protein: CASGGFGPQPQHF.